The 30 T cell receptor beta chains reported below all come from one sample, sequenced in a study of identical twins. A single record per CDR3 protein comes from TCRdb applying MiXCR to the 5' RACE reads. The data show 250,000 to 300,000 distinct CDR3 sequences, roughly 8.7% seen once. These same records also appear under a second study, on yellow fever vaccine responses in identical twins.

The sample taken for sequencing was CD8+ T cells sorted from blood. All receptors derive from a woman aged 18 to 35 in good health.

The V and J genes are TRBV7-6 and TRBJ2-1; 15 nucleotides align to TRBD2. The V segment lost 4 bases and the J segment 9 bases; nucleotides outside the gene matches: 7. The CDR3 loop spans 16 amino acids. Germline V CDR1 and CDR2: SGHVS, FNYEAQ. The CDR3 bases are TGTGCCAGCAGCTACATGGGACTAGCGGGGGGACCTGAGCAGTTCTTC. It specifies CASSYMGLAGGPEQFF.

This clonotype occurred a few times. The CDR3 region has the DNA TGTGCCACCAGTGGACTAGCGGGAGAGACCCAGTACTTC. Amino acids: CATSGLAGETQYF. The chain has TRBV24-1 and TRBJ2-5; TRBD2 matches 10 bases. The CDR3 consists of 13 residues. The J segment lost 4 bases and the V segment lost 5 bases, leaving 0 bases of the junction unmatched. Germline V gives CDR1 KGHDR, CDR2 SFDVKD.

This clonotype has ten or more counts. V is TRBV27 and J is TRBJ2-1; D ambiguous. This CDR3 comprises 14 residues. The germline V and J ends were trimmed by 4 bases and 8 bases, with 15 bases remaining between them. CDR1 MNHEY and CDR2 SMNVEV come from the germline V gene (reference sequence). CDR3 sequence: CASSSQVSRDEQFF. The CDR3 nucleotides read TGTGCCAGCAGTTCACAAGTTTCTCGGGATGAGCAGTTCTTC.

This clonotype has ten or more counts. The chain recombines TRBV7-9 with TRBJ2-1, with 8 nucleotides matching TRBD2. V was clipped by 5 bases and J by 3 bases; unmatched bases: 6. The CDR3 is made up of 15 amino acids. Germline CDR1 reads SEHNR; CDR2 reads FQNEAQ (reference sequence). In nucleotides, the CDR3 is TGTGCCAGCAGCCCGCCGGGACTAGACTACAATGAGCAGTTCTTC. It is translated as CASSPPGLDYNEQFF. Complete variable domain (other parts from reference TRBV7-9 and TRBJ2-1): DTGVSQNPRHKITKRGQNVTFRCDPISEHNRLYWYRQTLGQGPEFLTYFQNEAQLEKSRLLSDRFSAERPKGSFSTLEIQRTEQGDSAMYLCASSPPGLDYNEQFFGPGTRLTVL.

Ten or more counts support this clonotype. The V and J genes are TRBV10-3 and TRBJ2-7, with 8 bases lining up with TRBD1. Trimming cost V 4 bases and J 2 bases; bases outside gene matches: 1. Germline lookup yields CDR1 ENHRY and CDR2 SYGVKD. This CDR3 has 13 amino acids. CDR3 sequence (DNA): TGTGCCATCAGTGGGACAGGGACCTACGAGCAGTACTTC. Protein: CAISGTGTYEQYF.

This clonotype was counted many times. The rearrangement links TRBV5-6 to TRBJ2-3, with D maybe TRBD2 (7 bases). V was trimmed by 3 bases and J by 4 bases, leaving 21 bases between them. The CDR3 is made up of 17 amino acids. Germline lookup yields CDR1 SGHDT and CDR2 YYEEEE. This CDR3 reads CASSWAIRGAPPDTQYF. The CDR3 DNA is TGTGCCAGCAGCTGGGCTATACGGGGGGCACCCCCAGATACGCAGTATTTT.

This clonotype came up a few times. J is TRBJ2-2 and V is TRBV3-1, with D uncertain. The length of the CDR3 is 15 residues. Trimming removed 4 bases at V and 5 bases at J, with 14 bases between. Germline V gene sequence: CDR1 LGHDT, CDR2 YNNKEL (reference sequence). The DNA of the CDR3 is TGTGCCAGCAGCCCTTGGCCCATCGGGACCGGGGAGCTGTTTTTT. Translation gives CASSPWPIGTGELFF.

This clonotype was recorded a few times. V is TRBV5-1 and J is TRBJ2-3; tentative D call: TRBD2 (6 bases). CDR3 length: 15 residues. Germline V gene data show CDR1 as SGHRS and CDR2 as YFSETQ. The V end lost 4 bases, the J end lost 4 bases, and 16 bases lay between the germline ends. In nucleotides, the CDR3 is TGCGCCAGCAGCCCCGACGGAGGGAATGCAGATACGCAGTATTTT. Translation: CASSPDGGNADTQYF. The complete variable domain, with remaining parts taken from reference TRBV5-1 and TRBJ2-3, reads KAGVTQTPRYLIKTRGQQVTLSCSPISGHRSVSWYQQTPGQGLQFLFEYFSETQRNKGNFPGRFSGRQFSNSRSEMNVSTLELGDSALYLCASSPDGGNADTQYFGPGTRLTVL.

This clonotype came up a few times. The genes are TRBV20-1 and TRBJ2-1, with TRBD2 identical over 7 bases. The junction had 2 bases not matched to a gene; V was cut back by 4 bases and J by 2 bases. This CDR3 region has 13 residues. CDR1 and CDR2 (germline): DFQATT, SNEGSKA (reference sequence). The CDR3 region has the DNA TGCAGTGCTAAGGGGACTACCTACAATGAGCAGTTCTTC. This codes for CSAKGTTYNEQFF.

This clonotype was detected many times. V gene TRBV12-3 or TRBV12-4 combines with J gene TRBJ2-5; 10 bases align to TRBD2. After removal of 5 bases from V and 3 bases from J, the junction contained 6 bases not matched to a gene. There are 15 residues in the CDR3. The CDR3 sequence is CASSHDGLAEETQYF. In DNA form, the CDR3 reads TGTGCCAGCAGTCACGACGGACTAGCGGAAGAGACCCAGTACTTC.

CDR3 bases: TGCGCCAGCTATGGTGGGGTCCCCGGGGCCAACGTCCTGACTTTC. Its protein is CASYGGVPGANVLTF. The chain has TRBV5-1 and TRBJ2-6, with unresolved D. CDR3 length equals 15 residues. V was cut by 7 bases and J by 4 bases, with 15 bases left in between. The germline gives CDR1 SGHRS, CDR2 YFSETQ.

In this sample, this clonotype turned up a few times. The chain combines TRBV7-8 with TRBJ2-2; D is unclear. Germline loops: CDR1 SGHVS, CDR2 FQNEAQ. CDR3 length: 14 residues. V lost 3 bases to trimming and J lost 0 bases, with 5 bases between them. The CDR3 DNA sequence: TGTGCCAGCAGCTTTAGAGCGAACACCGGGGAGCTGTTTTTT. This encodes CASSFRANTGELFF.

This clonotype was picked up many times. V is TRBV6-4 and J is TRBJ2-3, with 7 bases aligning to TRBD2. With V trimmed by 1 base and J by 5 bases, 6 bases remained unmatched. CDR3 length: 15 amino acids. CDR1 is MRHNA and CDR2 is SNTAGT in the germline V gene. This CDR3 is CASSDFAGAGDTQYF. The DNA of the CDR3 is TGTGCCAGCAGTGACTTTGCGGGAGCTGGAGATACGCAGTATTTT.

The genes are TRBV20-1 and TRBJ2-7; D remains unclear. CDR1 is DFQATT and CDR2 is SNEGSKA in the germline V gene (reference sequence). CDR3 length: 14 amino acids. The V gene lost 2 bases and the J gene lost 3 bases, with 14 bases spanning the gap. The CDR3 spells CSARSPDISYEQYF. DNA for the CDR3: TGCAGTGCTAGAAGTCCTGACATAAGCTACGAGCAGTACTTC.

This clonotype was seen many times. The chain joins TRBV29-1 to TRBJ2-7; D uncertain. CDR3 size: 11 residues. Deletions cut 1 base from V and 2 bases from J, with 3 bases between. CDR1 SQVTM and CDR2 ANQGSEA come from the germline V gene. The DNA of the CDR3 is TGCAGCGTTGAAGGCCCCTACGAGCAGTACTTC. This gives the protein CSVEGPYEQYF.

This clonotype was observed many times. The chain combines TRBV29-1 with TRBJ2-1, with D perhaps TRBD1 or TRBD2 (5 bases each). This CDR3 region has 15 residues. The V gene's germline CDR1 is SQVTM and CDR2 ANQGSEA. Trimming cost V 2 bases and J 0 bases, with 11 bases left between them. CDR3 sequence (DNA): TGCAGCGTTGAAACCCCCGGGGCCTCCTACAATGAGCAGTTCTTC. Residues: CSVETPGASYNEQFF.

This clonotype occurred many times. The chain is built from TRBV7-8 and TRBJ2-7; no firm D call. The CDR3 is made up of 12 amino acids. CDR1 and CDR2 from the germline V gene are SGHVS and FQNEAQ. Deletions cut 5 bases from V and 5 bases from J, with 10 bases between. The CDR3 protein is CASSLETHEQYF. The DNA of the CDR3 is TGTGCCAGCAGCCTAGAAACCCACGAGCAGTACTTC.

This clonotype was seen many times. The CDR3 sequence is CAISESDPSADTQYF. The CDR3 DNA reads TGTGCCATCAGTGAGTCAGACCCCTCCGCAGATACGCAGTATTTT. V usage is TRBV10-3 and J usage is TRBJ2-3; D gene unclear. This CDR3 comprises 15 residues. Germline V gene lookup returns CDR1 ENHRY and CDR2 SYGVKD. V lost 0 bases to trimming and J lost 4 bases, with 11 bases between them.

Many counts were recorded for this clonotype. The chain is built from TRBV5-6 and TRBJ2-7, with D unclear. The germline gives CDR1 SGHDT, CDR2 YYEEEE. The CDR3 extends over 15 amino acids. Trimming removed 0 bases at V and 1 base at J, with 11 bases between. CDR3 nucleotide sequence: TGTGCCAGCAGCTTGGAGGAGACTCCGTCCTACGAGCAGTACTTC. It translates to CASSLEETPSYEQYF. The full variable domain, with the rest looked up from reference TRBV5-6 and TRBJ2-7, is DAGVTQSPTHLIKTRGQQVTLRCSPKSGHDTVSWYQQALGQGPQFIFQYYEEEERQRGNFPDRFSGHQFPNYSSELNVNALLLGDSALYLCASSLEETPSYEQYFGPGTRLTVT.

This clonotype was observed a few times. The rearrangement uses TRBV5-6 and TRBJ2-7; D gene uncertain. Germline CDR1 is SGHDT and CDR2 is YYEEEE. The CDR3 loop spans 15 amino acids. V lost 4 bases, J lost 0 bases, and 14 bases lay in between. CDR3 DNA sequence: TGTGCCAGCAGCGGGCTCTATAATAGCTCCTACGAGCAGTACTTC. It translates to CASSGLYNSSYEQYF.

This clonotype was seen a few times. V and J are TRBV7-6 and TRBJ1-1; tentatively, D is TRBD1 (6 bases). Germline values: CDR1 SGHVS, CDR2 FNYEAQ. The CDR3 length is 14 residues. The V and J ends lost 1 base and 6 bases respectively, with 12 bases between them. CDR3 in amino acids: CASSLEGGWPEAFF. The CDR3 DNA sequence: TGTGCCAGCAGCTTAGAGGGGGGGTGGCCTGAAGCTTTCTTT.

This chain joins TRBV15 and TRBJ2-1, with D possibly called TRBD1 or TRBD2 (5 bases each). Germline CDR1 and CDR2: LNHNV and YYDKDF (reference sequence). V lost 1 base to trimming and J lost 5 bases, with 15 bases between them. CDR3 length equals 16 residues. As DNA, the CDR3 is TGTGCCACCAGCAGAGCCGTAGGGACCGGGGACAATGAGCAGTTCTTC. Its protein product is CATSRAVGTGDNEQFF.

This clonotype was observed at least ten times. The rearrangement joins TRBV14 to TRBJ2-3; the D gene is possibly TRBD2 (5 bases). The germline V and J ends were trimmed by 0 bases and 4 bases, with 8 bases remaining between them. Per the germline V gene, CDR1 is SGHDN and CDR2 is FVKESK. The CDR3 extends over 14 amino acids. This chain's CDR3 is CASSQDLEADTQYF. CDR3 coding DNA: TGTGCCAGCAGCCAAGATCTGGAGGCAGATACGCAGTATTTT. Complete variable domain (other parts from reference TRBV14 and TRBJ2-3): EAGVTQFPSHSVIEKGQTVTLRCDPISGHDNLYWYRRVMGKEIKFLLHFVKESKQDESGMPNNRFLAERTGGTYSTLKVQPAELEDSGVYFCASSQDLEADTQYFGPGTRLTVL.

This chain joins TRBV10-3 and TRBJ1-4; D is ambiguous. With 2 bases removed from V and 0 bases from J, the gap between germline ends came to 7 bases. Germline assignment: CDR1 ENHRY and CDR2 SYGVKD. CDR3 length: 15 amino acids. CDR3 sequence: CAISEEGTTNEKLFF. DNA for the CDR3: TGTGCCATCAGTGAGGAAGGCACAACTAATGAAAAACTGTTTTTT.

The rearrangement joins TRBV20-1 to TRBJ2-7, with 9 bases identical to TRBD2. The CDR3 length is 13 residues. Trimming at V came to 7 bases and at J to 3 bases, leaving 7 bases not matched to a gene. CDR1 and CDR2 (germline): DFQATT, SNEGSKA (reference sequence). The CDR3 protein is CSVFSGRLYEQYF. The DNA of the CDR3 is TGCAGTGTTTTTAGCGGGAGACTCTACGAGCAGTACTTC.

The CDR3 here is CARDRRVLAGYYNEQFF. CDR3 in DNA: TGCGCCAGAGACAGAAGGGTCCTAGCGGGGTACTACAATGAGCAGTTCTTC. J is TRBJ2-1 and V is TRBV5-1, with TRBD2 matching over 9 bases. The CDR3 has 17 residues. The V gene end was trimmed by 8 bases and the J gene end by 3 bases; junction bases not matched to a gene: 15. The germline gives CDR1 SGHRS, CDR2 YFSETQ.

The chain joins TRBV27 to TRBJ2-2; D perhaps matches TRBD1 (5 bases). Trimming left V 4 bases short and J 0 bases short, with 12 bases between. The CDR3 totals 16 residues. Germline lookup yields CDR1 MNHEY and CDR2 SMNVEV (reference sequence). CDR3 DNA sequence: TGTGCCAGCAGTTCCCCCAGGGTTCCGAACACCGGGGAGCTGTTTTTT. Translation: CASSSPRVPNTGELFF.

The chain combines TRBV4-3 with TRBJ2-7, with TRBD2 matching over 8 bases. CDR1 and CDR2 from the germline V gene are LGHNA and YSLEER. J was trimmed by 0 bases and V by 0 bases; bases with no gene match: 7. This CDR3 is built from 17 residues. CDR3 sequence reads: CASSQDLTSVNSYEQYF. The DNA for the CDR3 is TGCGCCAGCAGCCAAGATCTGACTAGCGTTAACTCCTACGAGCAGTACTTC.

Ten or more counts support this clonotype. The chain has TRBV7-9 and TRBJ2-1; TRBD2 aligns across 9 bases. From germline, CDR1 is SEHNR and CDR2 FQNEAQ (reference sequence). The CDR3 runs to 15 residues. Trimming removed 5 bases from V and 0 bases from J; junction bases left unmatched: 2. CDR3 DNA: TGTGCCAGCAGCGTTAGCGGGAGCTCCTACAATGAGCAGTTCTTC. It translates to CASSVSGSSYNEQFF.

The table lists this clonotype with a few counts. This chain links TRBV20-1 with TRBJ2-3; D perhaps matches TRBD2 (5 bases). The germline V and J ends were trimmed by 5 bases and 2 bases, with 11 bases remaining between them. The CDR3 is 13 amino acids. Germline-derived CDR1 and CDR2 are DFQATT and SNEGSKA (reference sequence). The CDR3 region is CSAAGINTDTQYF. DNA of the CDR3: TGCAGTGCTGCCGGGATCAACACAGATACGCAGTATTTT.